Many counts were recorded for the clone carrying this TCR beta chain. Its target is unknown. Building of the TCR beta libraries involved iRepertoire HTBI primers and Arm-PCR of CDR3 regions. TCRdb ran MiXCR on the multiplex PCR reads and lists one entry per CDR3 protein. The data hold 400,000 to 500,000 distinct CDR3 sequences, with roughly 17% observed a single time. Germline V gene lookup returns CDR1 MGHRA and CDR2 YSYEKL. Trimming removed 1 base at V and 0 bases at J, with 9 bases between. This CDR3 has 16 amino acids. Time point meaning: newly diagnosed GD, antithyroid drugs for less than 3 months. From PBMCs, RNA was extracted and then used to make the TCR library. The sample is drawn from a study of regulatory T cells in long-lasting Graves disease. Overall study results and limits: TCR diversity was lower in persistent than newly diagnosed Graves' disease.

The sample was also linked to a second study, of T cells in Graves' hyperthyroidism and ophthalmopathy.

This rearrangement joins TRBV4-1 to TRBJ2-2; TRBD1 is a possible D gene (5 bases). Sequencing was performed on peripheral blood mononuclear cells (PBMCs), taken at new diagnosis, from a patient treated with antithyroid drugs. This sequence originates from a woman aged 25 to 39 with Graves disease. Written as DNA, the CDR3 is TGCGCCAGCAGCCAAGGAACAGGCGCGAACACCGGGGAGCTGTTTTTT. It is translated as CASSQGTGANTGELFF.